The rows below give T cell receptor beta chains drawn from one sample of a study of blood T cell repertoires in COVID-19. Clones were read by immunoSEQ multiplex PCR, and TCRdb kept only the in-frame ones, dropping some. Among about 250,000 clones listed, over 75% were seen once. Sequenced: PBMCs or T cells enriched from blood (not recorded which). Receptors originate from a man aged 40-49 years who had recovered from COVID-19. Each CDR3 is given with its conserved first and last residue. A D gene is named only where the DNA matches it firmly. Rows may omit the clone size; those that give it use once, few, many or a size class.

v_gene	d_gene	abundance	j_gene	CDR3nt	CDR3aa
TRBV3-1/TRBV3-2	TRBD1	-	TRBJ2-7	TGTGCCAGCAGTCCCGGGACAGGGTCCCTTTTAACTATCTTC	CASSPGTGSLLTIF
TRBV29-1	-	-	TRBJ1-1	TGCAGCGTTGTTGAGACAAGGAACACTGAAGCTTTCTTT	CSVVETRNTEAFF
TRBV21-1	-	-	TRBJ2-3	TGTGCCAGCAGCAAAAAGCGGGAGAGGGATACGCAGTATTTT	CASSKKRERDTQYF
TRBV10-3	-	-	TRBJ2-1	TGTGCCTCAGACTACCCCGACAATGAGCAGTTCTTC	CASDYPDNEQFF
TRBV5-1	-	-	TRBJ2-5	TGCGCCAGCAGCTTGGCTGTACAAGAGACCCAGTACTTC	CASSLAVQETQYF
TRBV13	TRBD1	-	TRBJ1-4	TGTGCCAGCAGCGGGACAGGGGATGAAAAACTGTTTTTT	CASSGTGDEKLFF
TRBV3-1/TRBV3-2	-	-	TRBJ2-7	TGTGCCAGCAGCCCGAATCAGGACAGAGCATTCGTCGAGCAGTACTTC	CASSPNQDRAFVEQYF
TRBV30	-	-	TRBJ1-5	TGTGCCTGGAGTCGGGATGGAGGCAATCAGCCCCAGCATTTT	CAWSRDGGNQPQHF
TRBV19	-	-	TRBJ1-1	TGTGCCAGTAGACTTGACGGGGTACAGAACACTGAAGCTTTCTTT	CASRLDGVQNTEAFF
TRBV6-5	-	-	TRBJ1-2	TGTGCCAGCAGCTTCCCTAACTATGGCTACACCTTC	CASSFPNYGYTF
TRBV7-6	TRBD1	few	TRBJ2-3	TGTGCCAGCATCGAGGGGGCCACAGATACGCAGTATTTT	CASIEGATDTQYF
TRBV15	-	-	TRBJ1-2	TGTGCCACCAGCAGAGATACTAGTGGCTACACCTTC	CATSRDTSGYTF
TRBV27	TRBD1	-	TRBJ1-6	TGTGCCAGCAGGGGGGCAACAGGGGGCTCCTATAATTCACCCCTCCACTTT	CASRGATGGSYNSPLHF
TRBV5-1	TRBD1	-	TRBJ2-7	TGCGCCAGCAGCTCCCTAGGGGGCACCACTGATGGTCCCGAGCAGTACTTC	CASSSLGGTTDGPEQYF
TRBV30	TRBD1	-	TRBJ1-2	TGTGCCTGGAGTGTCCACAGGGGGCCTAATGGCTACACCTTC	CAWSVHRGPNGYTF
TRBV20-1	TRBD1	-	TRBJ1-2	TGCAGTGCTAGTAAAACGCAGGGGGCGCTCGGCTACACCTTC	CSASKTQGALGYTF
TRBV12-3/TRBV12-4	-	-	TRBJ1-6	TGTGCCAGCAGTCCCAAGGGAGATTCACCCCTCCACTTT	CASSPKGDSPLHF
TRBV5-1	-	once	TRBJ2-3	TGCGCCAGCAGCTTGCCCGGGGGTGGAGATACGCAGTATTTT	CASSLPGGGDTQYF
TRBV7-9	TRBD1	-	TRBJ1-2	TGTGCCGGCGGGACAGGCCCTCGCTATGGCTACACCTTC	CAGGTGPRYGYTF
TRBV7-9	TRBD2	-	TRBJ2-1	TGTGCCAGCAGCTTAGATTCCGGGGGGATCAGGTACAATGAGCAGTTCTTC	CASSLDSGGIRYNEQFF
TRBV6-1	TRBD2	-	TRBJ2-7	TGTGCCAGCAGTGAGACTAGCGGGGCATCCTACGAGCAGTACTTC	CASSETSGASYEQYF
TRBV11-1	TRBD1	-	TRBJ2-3	TGTGCCAGCACCCCCCGGGACAGGGCAGATACGCAGTATTTT	CASTPRDRADTQYF
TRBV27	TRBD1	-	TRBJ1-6	TGTGCCAGCAGGGCCGGGACAGCTAATTCACCCCTCCACTTT	CASRAGTANSPLHF
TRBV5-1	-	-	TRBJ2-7	TGCGCCAGCAGCTGGACGACAGGACGAGGGTCGGACGAGCAGTACTTC	CASSWTTGRGSDEQYF
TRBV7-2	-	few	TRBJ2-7	TGTGCCAGCAGCTTAGACAGGGTGAGTGGCGAGCAGTACTTC	CASSLDRVSGEQYF
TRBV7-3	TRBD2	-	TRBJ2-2	TGTGCCTACAGGCGGGGGGAGGACACCGGGGAGCTGTTTTTT	CAYRRGEDTGELFF
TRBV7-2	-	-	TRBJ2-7	TGTGCCAGCAGCTTAGCCGCGGGGGCGTCCTTCGCCTACGAGCAGTACTTC	CASSLAAGASFAYEQYF
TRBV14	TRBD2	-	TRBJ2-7	TGTGCCAGCAGCCAACTAGCGGGGGTATACGAGCAGTACTTC	CASSQLAGVYEQYF
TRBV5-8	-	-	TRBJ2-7	TGTGCCAGCAGCTTTGATCGTTCGGGCTCCTACGAGCAGTACTTC	CASSFDRSGSYEQYF
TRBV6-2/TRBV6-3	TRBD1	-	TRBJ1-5	TGTGCCAGCAGTTACCTCTATCGGACAGGGGGCGATCAGCCCCAGCATTTT	CASSYLYRTGGDQPQHF
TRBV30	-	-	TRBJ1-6	TGTGCCTGGACGGGGAGGGACGGATCACCCCTCCACTTT	CAWTGRDGSPLHF
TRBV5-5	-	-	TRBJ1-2	TGTGCCAGCAGCCATCAGGGAATCACCTACGGCTACACCTTC	CASSHQGITYGYTF
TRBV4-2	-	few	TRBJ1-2	TGTGCCAGCAGCCAGGTAGGGTGGGGCAGCAGTAACTATGGCTACACCTTC	CASSQVGWGSSNYGYTF
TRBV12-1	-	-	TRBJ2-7	TGTGCCAGCTCCTCCTCCTACGAGCAGTACTTC	CASSSSYEQYF
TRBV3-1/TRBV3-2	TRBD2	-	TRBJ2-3	TGTGCCAGCAGCCTCGGGGGGGAGTCAGATACGCAGTATTTT	CASSLGGESDTQYF
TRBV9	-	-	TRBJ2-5	TGTGCCAGCAGCGTTGGGGTCGGCGGGGGCCCGGAGACCCAGTACTTC	CASSVGVGGGPETQYF
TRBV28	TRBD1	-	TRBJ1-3	TGTGCCAGCAATACCGGGACAGGGTCTGGAAACACCATATATTTT	CASNTGTGSGNTIYF
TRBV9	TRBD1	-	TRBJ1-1	TGTGCCAGCAGCCTCCTCCCCCGACAGGGTTCTGAAGCTTTCTTT	CASSLLPRQGSEAFF
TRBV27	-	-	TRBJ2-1	TGTGCCAGCAGCCGAGCTTCCTTCTCCTACAATGAGCAGTTCTTC	CASSRASFSYNEQFF
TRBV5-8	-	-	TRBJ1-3	TGTGCCAGCAGCTTCCTGACAGGTTCCGGAAACACCATATATTTT	CASSFLTGSGNTIYF
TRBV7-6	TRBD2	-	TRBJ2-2	TGTGCCAGCAGGCGGGGGGGGCCGAACACCGGGGAGCTGTTTTTT	CASRRGGPNTGELFF
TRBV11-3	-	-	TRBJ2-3	TGTGCCAGCAGCCCAACCGGGTCCACCTACACAGATACGCAGTATTTT	CASSPTGSTYTDTQYF
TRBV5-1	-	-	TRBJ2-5	TGCGCCAGCAGCCCCACGCAGCAGGGAGAGACCCAGTACTTC	CASSPTQQGETQYF
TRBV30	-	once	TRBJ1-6	TGTGCCTGGAAATTCGGGGATCATAATTCACCCCTCCACTTT	CAWKFGDHNSPLHF
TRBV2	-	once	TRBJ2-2	TGTGCCAGCAGTGCGACTAGGAACACCGGGGAGCTGTTTTTT	CASSATRNTGELFF
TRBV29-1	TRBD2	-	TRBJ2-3	TGCAGCGTTATCTTCGGGACTAGCGGCGCAGGCGATACGCAGTATTTT	CSVIFGTSGAGDTQYF
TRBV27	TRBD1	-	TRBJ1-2	TGTGCCAGCAGTAGCGGGGACAGGGTAATAGCTAACTATGGCTACACCTTC	CASSSGDRVIANYGYTF
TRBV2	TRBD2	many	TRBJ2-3	TGTGCCAGCAGCATAGCGGGGGGGCAGGCTACGCAGTATTTT	CASSIAGGQATQYF
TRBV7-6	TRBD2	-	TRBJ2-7	TGTGCCAGCAGCAGTTCGGGGGGCTCCTACGAGCAGTACTTC	CASSSSGGSYEQYF
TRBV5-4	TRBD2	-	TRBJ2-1	TGTGCCAGCAGCCCGGCGGGGGGGATAGGCCCGAATGAGCAGTTCTTC	CASSPAGGIGPNEQFF
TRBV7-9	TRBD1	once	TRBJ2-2	TGTGCCAGCAGCCCCCTACCGGGACAGGGTGGTGGCGGGGAGCTGTTTTTT	CASSPLPGQGGGGELFF
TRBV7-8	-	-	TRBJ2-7	TGTGCCAGCAGCTTAGTCGGGGGGCGGAACGAGCAGTACTTC	CASSLVGGRNEQYF
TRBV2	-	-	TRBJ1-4	TGTGCCAGCAGTCAAAGACTACAGGGTAGGGGCGAAAAACTGTTTTTT	CASSQRLQGRGEKLFF
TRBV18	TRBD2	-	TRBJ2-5	TGTGCCAGCTCACCACCTAGGACTAGCGGGAGGGCCGGTGAGACCCAGTACTTC	CASSPPRTSGRAGETQYF
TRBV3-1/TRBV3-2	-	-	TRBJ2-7	TGTGCCAGCAGCCAAGAGCGAGCCTACGAGCAGTACTTC	CASSQERAYEQYF
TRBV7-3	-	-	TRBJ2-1	TGTGCCAGCAGCGCCGACGGGTCCTCCTACAATGAGCAGTTCTTC	CASSADGSSYNEQFF
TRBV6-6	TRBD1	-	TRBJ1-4	TGTGCCAGCAGTTACTCGACAGGGGGATTTGGAGAAAAACTGTTTTTT	CASSYSTGGFGEKLFF
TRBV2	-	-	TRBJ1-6	TGTGCCCCAAGACAGGAGCCCTCCTATAATTCACCCCTCCACTTT	CAPRQEPSYNSPLHF
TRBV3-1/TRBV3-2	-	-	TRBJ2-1	TGTGCCAGCAGCCAAAGGGACTCGCCTCAGTTCTTC	CASSQRDSPQFF
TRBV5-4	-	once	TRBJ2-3	TGTGCCAGCCGCCGATACTCAAAAGATACGCAGTATTTT	CASRRYSKDTQYF